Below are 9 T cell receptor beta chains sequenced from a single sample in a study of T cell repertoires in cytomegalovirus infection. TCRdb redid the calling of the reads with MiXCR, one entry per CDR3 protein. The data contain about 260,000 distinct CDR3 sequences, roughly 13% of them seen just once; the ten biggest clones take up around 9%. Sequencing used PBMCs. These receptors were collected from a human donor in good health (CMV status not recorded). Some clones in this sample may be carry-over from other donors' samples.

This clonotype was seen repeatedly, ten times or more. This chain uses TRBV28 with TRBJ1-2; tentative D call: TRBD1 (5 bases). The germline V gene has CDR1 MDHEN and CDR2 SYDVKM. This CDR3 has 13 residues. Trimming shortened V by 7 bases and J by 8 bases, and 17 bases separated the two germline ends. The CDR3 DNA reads TGTGCCAGCATGCGGCAAGTGAGGGACGGCTACACCTTC. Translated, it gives CASMRQVRDGYTF.

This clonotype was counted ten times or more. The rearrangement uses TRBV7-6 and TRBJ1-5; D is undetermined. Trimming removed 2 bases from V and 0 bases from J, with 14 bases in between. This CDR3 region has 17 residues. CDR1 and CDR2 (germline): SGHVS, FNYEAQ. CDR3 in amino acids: CASSLNVAEGSNQPQHF. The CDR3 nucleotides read TGTGCCAGCAGCTTAAATGTTGCGGAGGGTAGCAATCAGCCCCAGCATTTT. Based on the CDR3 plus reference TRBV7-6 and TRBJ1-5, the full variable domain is GAGVSQSPRYKVTKRGQDVALRCDPISGHVSLYWYRQALGQGPEFLTYFNYEAQQDKSGLPNDRFSAERPEGSISTLTIQRTEQRDSAMYRCASSLNVAEGSNQPQHFGDGTRLSIL.

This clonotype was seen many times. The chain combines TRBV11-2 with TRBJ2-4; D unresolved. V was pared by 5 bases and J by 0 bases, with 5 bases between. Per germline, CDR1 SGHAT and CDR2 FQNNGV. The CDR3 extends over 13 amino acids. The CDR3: CASSLLAKNIQYF. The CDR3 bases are TGTGCCAGCAGCCTTCTAGCCAAAAACATTCAGTACTTC.

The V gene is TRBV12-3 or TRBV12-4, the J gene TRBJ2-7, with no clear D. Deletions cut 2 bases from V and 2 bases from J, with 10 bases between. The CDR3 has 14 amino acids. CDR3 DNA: TGTGCCAGCAGTTTAAGTGACGGCGCCTACGAGCAGTACTTC. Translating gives CASSLSDGAYEQYF.

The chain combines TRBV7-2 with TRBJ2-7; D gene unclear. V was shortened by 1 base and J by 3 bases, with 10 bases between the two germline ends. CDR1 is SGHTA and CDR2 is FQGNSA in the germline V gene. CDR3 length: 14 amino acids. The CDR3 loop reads CASSLGVHFYEQYF. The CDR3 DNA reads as TGTGCCAGCAGCTTAGGCGTACATTTCTACGAGCAGTACTTC.

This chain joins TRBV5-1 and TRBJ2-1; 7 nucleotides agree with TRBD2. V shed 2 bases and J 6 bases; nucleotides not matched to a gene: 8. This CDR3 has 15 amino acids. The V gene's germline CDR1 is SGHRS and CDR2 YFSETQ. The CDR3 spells CASSFGTMVGNEQFF. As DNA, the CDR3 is TGCGCCAGCAGCTTCGGGACTATGGTCGGCAATGAGCAGTTCTTC.

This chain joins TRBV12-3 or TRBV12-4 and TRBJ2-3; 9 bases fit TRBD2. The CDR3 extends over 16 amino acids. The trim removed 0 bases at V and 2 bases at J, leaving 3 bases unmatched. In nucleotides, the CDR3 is TGTGCCAGCAGTTTAGCGGTAGCGGGGGTCACAGATACGCAGTATTTT. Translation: CASSLAVAGVTDTQYF.

The CDR3 DNA is TGCAGCGTTGTAACGCTAGCGGGAAGGGAGCAGTACTTC. Translating gives CSVVTLAGREQYF. V usage is TRBV29-1 and J usage is TRBJ2-7, with 9 nucleotides matching TRBD2. Germline V gene sequence: CDR1 SQVTM, CDR2 ANQGSEA. V lost 4 bases to trimming and J lost 7 bases; unmatched junction nucleotides: 8. The CDR3 contains 13 residues.

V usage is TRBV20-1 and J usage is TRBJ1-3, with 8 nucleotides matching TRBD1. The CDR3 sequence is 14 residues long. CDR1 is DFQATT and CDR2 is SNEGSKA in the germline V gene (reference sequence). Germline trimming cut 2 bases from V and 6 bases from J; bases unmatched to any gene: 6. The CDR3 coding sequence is TGCAGTGCTAGACCGGGACAGGCAGTAAACACCATATATTTT. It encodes CSARPGQAVNTIYF.